The 2 T cell receptor beta chains reported below all come from one sample, sequenced in a study of blood T cells in healthy people across ages. Through a sample-barcoded 5' primer and a J-beta primer mix, a second PCR was run for about 6 to 11 cycles. Via MiXCR, TCRdb re-called the 5' RACE reads, giving one row per CDR3 protein. The sample holds about 680,000 distinct CDR3 sequences, 49% seen once. Specimen: blood. All receptors come from a woman aged 55-69 years in good health.

In this sample, this clonotype turned up a few times. The CDR3 here is CASSLGRGTAGNTIYF. For the CDR3, the DNA is TGTGCCAGCAGCCTGGGTCGCGGGACAGCTGGAAACACCATATATTTT. The chain uses TRBV4-2 and TRBJ1-3; 7 bases fit TRBD1. V was clipped by 4 bases and J by 2 bases; unmatched bases: 8. From germline, CDR1 is LGHNA and CDR2 YNFKEQ. This CDR3 comprises 16 residues.

This clonotype showed up just a few times. This rearrangement joins TRBV6-6 to TRBJ2-1, with 14 bases aligning to TRBD2. Germline lookup yields CDR1 MNHNY and CDR2 SVGAGI (reference sequence). The CDR3 runs to 16 residues. V lost 5 bases and J lost 7; bases outside the gene matches: 7. CDR3 region: CASSPRTSGRPNEQFF. The CDR3 DNA sequence: TGTGCCAGCAGTCCCCGGACTAGCGGGAGGCCAAATGAGCAGTTCTTC.